The present entry profiles one T cell receptor (beta chain) with its context. Antigen unknown. Germline CDR1 reads MNHNY; CDR2 reads SVGAGI (reference sequence). The CDR3 totals 13 residues. Between the trimmed V and J ends, which lost 6 bases and 3 bases, there was a span of 11 bases. TCRdb's table, derived via immunoSEQ multiplex PCR, lists solely in-frame clones and lacks some. The sample has roughly 63,000 clones; over 90% are singletons. This record belongs to a study of CD4 T cells in relation to SARS-CoV-2 and coronaviruses. Looking at the study overall: The restricting HLA molecule for shared crossreactive spike epitopes was mapped. Study-wide points: Culture-expanded clones reflect memory recall rather than primary priming during culture. SARS-CoV-2-driven expansion was significantly weaker in crossreactive than monoreactive clones.

Unexposed donor CD4+ T cells date from about 2011-2018, before the COVID-19 pandemic. The material sequenced was naive CD4+ T cells from PBMCs. Noted subset: naive CD4+ T cells isolated by negative enrichment. The chain recombines TRBV6-6 with TRBJ1-2, with D unclear. The clonotype originates from a human donor in good health. CDR3 sequence reads: CASSGERYYGYTF. CDR3 bases: TGTGCCAGCAGCGGGGAGCGCTACTATGGCTACACCTTC.